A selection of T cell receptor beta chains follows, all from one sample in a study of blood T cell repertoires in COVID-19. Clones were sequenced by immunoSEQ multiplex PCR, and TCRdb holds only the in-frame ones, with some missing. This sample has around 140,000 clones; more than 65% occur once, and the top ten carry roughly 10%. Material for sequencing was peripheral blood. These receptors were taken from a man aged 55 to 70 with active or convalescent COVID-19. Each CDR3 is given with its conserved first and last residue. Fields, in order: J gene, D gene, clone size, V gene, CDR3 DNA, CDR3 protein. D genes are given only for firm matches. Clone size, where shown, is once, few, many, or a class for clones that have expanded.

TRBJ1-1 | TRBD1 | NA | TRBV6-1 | TGTGCCAGCAGTGAAACCGGGACAGGTGAAGCTTTCTTT | CASSETGTGEAFF
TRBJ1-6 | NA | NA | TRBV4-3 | TGCGCCAGCAGCCAAGATTTATATGGGCAGGGCGTACGTTCACCCCTCCACTTT | CASSQDLYGQGVRSPLHF
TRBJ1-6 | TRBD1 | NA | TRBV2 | TGTGCCAGCAATGCTGACAGGGGTGATTCACCCCTCCACTTT | CASNADRGDSPLHF
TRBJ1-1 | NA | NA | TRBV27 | TGTGCCAGCAGTTTATTCAGGGCCACTGAAGCTTTCTTT | CASSLFRATEAFF
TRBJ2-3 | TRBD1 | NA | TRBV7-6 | TGTGCCAGCAGCCTCGGACAGGGTGGGCGATCAGATACGCAGTATTTT | CASSLGQGGRSDTQYF
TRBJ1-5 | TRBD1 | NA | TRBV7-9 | TGTGCCAGCAGCCAAGGGACGGGACAGGGCTTGTATAGCAATCAGCCCCAGCATTTT | CASSQGTGQGLYSNQPQHF
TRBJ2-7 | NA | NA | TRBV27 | TGTGCCAGCAGTTTTTCGGCAGCCGGCGGGAACGAGCAGTACTTC | CASSFSAAGGNEQYF
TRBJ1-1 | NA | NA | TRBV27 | TGTGCCAGCAGTCAGCGGGACACCCGAGCCGTGAACACTGAAGCTTTCTTT | CASSQRDTRAVNTEAFF
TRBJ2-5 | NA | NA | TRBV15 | TGTGCCACCTCCTTATTACGGGAGACCCAGTACTTC | CATSLLRETQYF
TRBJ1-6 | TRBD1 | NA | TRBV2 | TGTGCCAGCAGTGCCGGGACAGACAATTCACCCCTCCACTTT | CASSAGTDNSPLHF
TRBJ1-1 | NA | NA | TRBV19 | TGTGCCAGTAGTATAGCCCTTAGTTTGAACACTGAAGCTTTCTTT | CASSIALSLNTEAFF
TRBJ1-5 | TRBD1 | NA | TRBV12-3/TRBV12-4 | TGTGCCAGCGACACAGGGGATCAGCCCCAGCATTTT | CASDTGDQPQHF
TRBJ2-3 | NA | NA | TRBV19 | TGTGCCAGTAGCATAAGCGGGAAAGGGGGAGATACGCAGTATTTT | CASSISGKGGDTQYF
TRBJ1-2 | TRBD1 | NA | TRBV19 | TGTGCCAGTACCCTCGGACAGGGAGTGGGTGGCTACACCTTC | CASTLGQGVGGYTF
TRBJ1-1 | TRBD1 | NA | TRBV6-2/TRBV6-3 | TGTGCCAGCAGCCGCACCGGGACAGGGCTGAACACTGAAGCTTTCTTT | CASSRTGTGLNTEAFF
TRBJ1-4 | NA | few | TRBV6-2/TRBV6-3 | TGTGCCAGCAGTTACCTTGGGCGTTTTGAAAAACTGTTTTTT | CASSYLGRFEKLFF
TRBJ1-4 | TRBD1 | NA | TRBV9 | TGTGCCAGCAGCATCGGACAGGGAACAACTAATGAAAAACTGTTTTTT | CASSIGQGTTNEKLFF
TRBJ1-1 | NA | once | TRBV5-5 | TGTGCCAGCAGCTTGATCAACGGGGGGAACACTGAAGCTTTCTTT | CASSLINGGNTEAFF
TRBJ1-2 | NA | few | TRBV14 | TGTGCCAGCAGCCAAGTACGAGGGAACTATGGCTACACCTTC | CASSQVRGNYGYTF
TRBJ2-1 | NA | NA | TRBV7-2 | TGTGCCAGCAGCCCTCTTAACTGGTACAATGAGCAGTTCTTC | CASSPLNWYNEQFF
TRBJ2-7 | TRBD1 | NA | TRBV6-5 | TGTGCCAGCAGTTACAACCGGGACAGGGGTTCCGAGCAGTACTTC | CASSYNRDRGSEQYF
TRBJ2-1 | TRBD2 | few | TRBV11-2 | TGTGCCAGCAGCTTAGACATACTAGCGGGCAATGAGCAGTTCTTC | CASSLDILAGNEQFF
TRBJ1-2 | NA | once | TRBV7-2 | TGTGCCAGCAGCTTAGGGGGGGGAAGCCAGAGCTATGGCTACACCTTC | CASSLGGGSQSYGYTF
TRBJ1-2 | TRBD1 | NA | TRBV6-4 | TGTGCCAGCAGCCCCGGGACAGGTTCCCTTAGTGGCTACACCTTC | CASSPGTGSLSGYTF
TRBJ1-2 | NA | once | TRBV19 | TGTGCCAGTACCCCCGACGGGATGGCTGGCTACACCTTC | CASTPDGMAGYTF
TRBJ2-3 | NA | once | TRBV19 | TGTGCCAGTAGTATAGATCAGGGTTATTCGGGCACAGATACGCAGTATTTT | CASSIDQGYSGTDTQYF
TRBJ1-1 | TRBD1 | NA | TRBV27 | TGTGCCAGCAGGACACAGGGGAGGACTGAAGCTTTCTTT | CASRTQGRTEAFF
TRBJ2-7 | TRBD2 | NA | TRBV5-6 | TGTGCCAGCAGTTTAGCGGGGCGCTACGAGCAGTACTTC | CASSLAGRYEQYF
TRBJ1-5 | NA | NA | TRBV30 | TGTGCCTGGAGTGAAAGAGGGAATCAGCCCCAGCATTTT | CAWSERGNQPQHF
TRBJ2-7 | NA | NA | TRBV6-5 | TGTGCCAGCAGCGCAGGGATTGGGTACGAGCAGTACTTC | CASSAGIGYEQYF
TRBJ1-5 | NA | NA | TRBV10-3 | TGTGCCAATAGTGGAGGGTGGGATCAGCCCCAGCATTTT | CANSGGWDQPQHF
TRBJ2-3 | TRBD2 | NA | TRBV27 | TGTGCCAGCAGTTTTATGGGCGGGGGGGCGGATACGCAGTATTTT | CASSFMGGGADTQYF
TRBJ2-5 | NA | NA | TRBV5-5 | TGTGCCAGCAGCTTGGGAGTAAGCGCATATGGGGAGACCCAGTACTTC | CASSLGVSAYGETQYF
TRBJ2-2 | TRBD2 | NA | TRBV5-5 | TGTGCCAGCAGCTTGGTACTAGCGGGAGGTACCGGGGAGCTGTTTTTT | CASSLVLAGGTGELFF
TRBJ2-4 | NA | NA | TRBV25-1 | TGTGCCAGCAGTGAGTCCGGGACATGGAAAAACATTCAGTACTTC | CASSESGTWKNIQYF
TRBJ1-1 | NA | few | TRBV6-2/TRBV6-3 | TGTGCCAGCAGCCCCGCGGGATTCTCCACTGAAGCTTTCTTT | CASSPAGFSTEAFF
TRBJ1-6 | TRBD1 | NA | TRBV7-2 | TGTGCCAGCAGACAGGGGGACAGCAGAGGACATAATTCACCCCTCCACTTT | CASRQGDSRGHNSPLHF
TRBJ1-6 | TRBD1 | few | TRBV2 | TGTGCCAGCAGGAAGGGACAGGGAGATAATTCACCCCTCCACTTT | CASRKGQGDNSPLHF
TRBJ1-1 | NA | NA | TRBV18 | TGTGCCAGCTCACCAGGCAGAGGGTTGAACACTGAAGCTTTCTTT | CASSPGRGLNTEAFF
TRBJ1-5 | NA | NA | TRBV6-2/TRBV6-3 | TGTGCCAGCAGCGAAGCCAGGGGATCTCAGCCCCAGCATTTT | CASSEARGSQPQHF
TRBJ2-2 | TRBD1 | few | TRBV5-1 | TGCGCCAGCAGCCTCGGGACAGGGGGCTACGCGAACACCGGGGAGCTGTTTTTT | CASSLGTGGYANTGELFF
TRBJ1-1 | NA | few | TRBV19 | TGTGCCAGTAGTATAACAGGACACATGAACACTGAAGCTTTCTTT | CASSITGHMNTEAFF
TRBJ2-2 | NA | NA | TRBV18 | TGTGCCAGCTCACCAAAGTTGACAGGTTTCACCGGGGAGCTGTTTTTT | CASSPKLTGFTGELFF
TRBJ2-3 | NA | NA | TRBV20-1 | TGCACCGCACATGGTGGAGATACGCAGTATTTT | CTAHGGDTQYF
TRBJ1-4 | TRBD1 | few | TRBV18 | TGTGCCAGCTCGCGGGACAGGGGGACGACTAATGAAAAACTGTTTTTT | CASSRDRGTTNEKLFF
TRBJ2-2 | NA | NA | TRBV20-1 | TGCAGTGCTAGTTTGATCACGGGCGGGGAGCTGTTTTTT | CSASLITGGELFF
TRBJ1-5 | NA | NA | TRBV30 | TGTGCCTGGGCAGGCTCATATAGCAATCAGCCCCAGCATTTT | CAWAGSYSNQPQHF
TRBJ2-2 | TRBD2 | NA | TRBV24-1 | TGTGCCACCAGTGATTTGGTGGCGCTAGCGGGAGGCACCGGGGAGCTGTTTTTT | CATSDLVALAGGTGELFF
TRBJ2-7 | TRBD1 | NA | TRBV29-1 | TGCAGCGTCTCCGGACAGGGGGTTAGTGGGCAGTACTTC | CSVSGQGVSGQYF
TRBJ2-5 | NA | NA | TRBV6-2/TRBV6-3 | TGTGCCAGCAGTTACGGGGGGGCGAAGGAGACCCAGTACTTC | CASSYGGAKETQYF
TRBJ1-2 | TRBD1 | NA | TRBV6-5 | TGTGCCAGCAGTTACCTCGACAGGGCATTAGGCTACACCTTC | CASSYLDRALGYTF
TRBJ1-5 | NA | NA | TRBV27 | TGTGCCAGTTCTGGGAGGGATCAGCCCCAGCATTTT | CASSGRDQPQHF
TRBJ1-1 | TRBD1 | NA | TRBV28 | TGTGCCAGCACCGGACAGGGAGAGGCTTTCTTT | CASTGQGEAFF
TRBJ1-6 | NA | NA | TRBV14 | TGTGCCAGCAGCCGCCGTACAGGTCCCCTAGGTTCACCCCTCCACTTT | CASSRRTGPLGSPLHF
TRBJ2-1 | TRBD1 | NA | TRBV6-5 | TGTGCCAGCAGTCCATGGGACAGCTACAATGAGCAGTTCTTC | CASSPWDSYNEQFF
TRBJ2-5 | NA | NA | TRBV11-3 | TGTGCCAGCAGCCCTACTAGCCGCCAAGAGACCCAGTACTTC | CASSPTSRQETQYF
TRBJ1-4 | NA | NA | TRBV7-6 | TGTGCCAGCAGCTCGTGGACAGCGGCTAATGAAAAACTGTTTTTT | CASSSWTAANEKLFF
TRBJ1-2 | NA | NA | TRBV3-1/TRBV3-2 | TGTGCCAGCAGCCCTACTGTGGGCTACACCTTC | CASSPTVGYTF